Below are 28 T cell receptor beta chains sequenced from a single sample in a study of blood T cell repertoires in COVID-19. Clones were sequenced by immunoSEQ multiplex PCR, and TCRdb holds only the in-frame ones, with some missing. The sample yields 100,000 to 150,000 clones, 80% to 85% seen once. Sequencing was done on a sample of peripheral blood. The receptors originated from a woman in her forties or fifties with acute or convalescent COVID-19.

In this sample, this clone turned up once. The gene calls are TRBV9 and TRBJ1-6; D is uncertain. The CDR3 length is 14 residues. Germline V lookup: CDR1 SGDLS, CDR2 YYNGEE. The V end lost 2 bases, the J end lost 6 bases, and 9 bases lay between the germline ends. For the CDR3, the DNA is TGTGCCAGCAGCGTTCTGGAGATTAATTCACCCCTCCACTTT. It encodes CASSVLEINSPLHF.

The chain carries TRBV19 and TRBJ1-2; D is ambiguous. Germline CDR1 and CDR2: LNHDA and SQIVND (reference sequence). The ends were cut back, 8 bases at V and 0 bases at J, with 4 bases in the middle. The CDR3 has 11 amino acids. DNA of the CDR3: TGTGCCAGTTTCTCTAACTATGGCTACACCTTC. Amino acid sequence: CASFSNYGYTF.

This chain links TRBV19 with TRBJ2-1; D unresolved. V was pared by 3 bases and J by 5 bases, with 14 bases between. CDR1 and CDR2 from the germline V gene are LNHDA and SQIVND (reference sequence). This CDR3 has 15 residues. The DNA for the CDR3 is TGTGCCAGTAGTATGTGGAGTCAGTGGGACAATGAGCAGTTCTTC. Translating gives CASSMWSQWDNEQFF.

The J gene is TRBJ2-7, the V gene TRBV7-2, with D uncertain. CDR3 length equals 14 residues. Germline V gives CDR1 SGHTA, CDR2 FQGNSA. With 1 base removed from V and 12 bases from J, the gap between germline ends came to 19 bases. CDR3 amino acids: CASSLGQEQPLRYF. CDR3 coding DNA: TGTGCCAGCAGCTTAGGGCAAGAACAGCCCCTCCGGTACTTC.

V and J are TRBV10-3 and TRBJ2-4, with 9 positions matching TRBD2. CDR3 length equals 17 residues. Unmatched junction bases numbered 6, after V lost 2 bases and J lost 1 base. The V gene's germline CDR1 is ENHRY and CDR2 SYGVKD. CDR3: CAISEHPSGTAKNIQYF. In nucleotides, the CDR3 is TGTGCCATCAGTGAGCATCCTAGCGGGACTGCCAAAAACATTCAGTACTTC.

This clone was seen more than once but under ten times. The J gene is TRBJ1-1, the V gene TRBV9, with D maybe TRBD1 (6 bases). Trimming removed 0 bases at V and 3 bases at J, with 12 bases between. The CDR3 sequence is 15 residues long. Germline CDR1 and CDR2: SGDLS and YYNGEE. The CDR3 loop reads CASSVGTDFHTEAFF. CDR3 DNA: TGTGCCAGCAGCGTAGGGACAGATTTTCACACTGAAGCTTTCTTT.

The CDR3 DNA follows: TGTGCCAGCAGGACAACAGGGGGCTCGGATACGCAGTATTTT. It codes for CASRTTGGSDTQYF. The chain joins TRBV28 to TRBJ2-3, with 9 bases identical to TRBD1. Germline CDR1 reads MDHEN; CDR2 reads SYDVKM. The V segment lost 6 bases and the J segment 6 bases; nucleotides outside the gene matches: 7. The length of the CDR3 is 14 residues.

CDR3 residues: CASSEPGFPGNIQYF. The CDR3 DNA reads as TGTGCCAGCAGTGAACCAGGGTTCCCTGGAAACATTCAGTACTTC. This chain connects TRBV6-1 to TRBJ2-4; TRBD1 might be the D (5 bases). Per the germline V gene, CDR1 is MNHNS and CDR2 is SASEGT. The CDR3 is 15 amino acids. V was cut by 2 bases and J by 6 bases, with 14 bases left in between.

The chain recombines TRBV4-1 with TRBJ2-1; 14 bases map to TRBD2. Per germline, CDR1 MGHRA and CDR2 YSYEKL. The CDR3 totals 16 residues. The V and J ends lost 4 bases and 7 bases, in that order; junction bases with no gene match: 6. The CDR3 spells CASSRGGLAGANEQFF. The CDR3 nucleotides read TGCGCCAGCAGCCGGGGGGGACTAGCGGGAGCAAATGAGCAGTTCTTC.

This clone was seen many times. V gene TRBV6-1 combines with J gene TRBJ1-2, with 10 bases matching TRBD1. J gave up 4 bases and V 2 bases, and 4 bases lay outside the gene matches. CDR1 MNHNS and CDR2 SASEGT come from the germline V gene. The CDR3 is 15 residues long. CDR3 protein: CASSEQTGGIYGYTF. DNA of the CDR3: TGTGCCAGCAGTGAACAGACAGGGGGCATCTATGGCTACACCTTC.

CDR3 sequence: CASSHTDTQYF. The CDR3 DNA reads TGTGCCAGCAGTCACACAGATACGCAGTATTTT. The rearrangement uses TRBV6-5 and TRBJ2-3; D unresolved. The germline V gene encodes CDR1 MNHEY and CDR2 SVGAGI. Trimming removed 5 bases at V and 2 bases at J, with 2 bases between. This CDR3 contains 11 residues.

This CDR3 reads CASSLGRVRTEAFF. In DNA form, the CDR3 reads TGTGCCAGCAGCTTAGGCAGGGTAAGGACTGAAGCTTTCTTT. This rearrangement joins TRBV7-2 to TRBJ1-1, with D tentatively TRBD1 (5 bases). CDR3 length equals 14 residues. The V end was cut by 1 base, the J end by 5 bases, with 11 bases between. Germline assignment: CDR1 SGHTA and CDR2 FQGNSA.

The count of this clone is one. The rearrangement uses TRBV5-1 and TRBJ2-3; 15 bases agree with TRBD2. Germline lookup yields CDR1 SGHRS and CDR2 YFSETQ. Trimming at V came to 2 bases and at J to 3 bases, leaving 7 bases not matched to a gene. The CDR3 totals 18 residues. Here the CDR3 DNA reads TGCGCCAGCAGCTTACAAGGGACTAGCGGGGGGTTGACAGATACGCAGTATTTT. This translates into CASSLQGTSGGLTDTQYF. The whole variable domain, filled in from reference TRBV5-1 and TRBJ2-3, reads KAGVTQTPRYLIKTRGQQVTLSCSPISGHRSVSWYQQTPGQGLQFLFEYFSETQRNKGNFPGRFSGRQFSNSRSEMNVSTLELGDSALYLCASSLQGTSGGLTDTQYFGPGTRLTVL.

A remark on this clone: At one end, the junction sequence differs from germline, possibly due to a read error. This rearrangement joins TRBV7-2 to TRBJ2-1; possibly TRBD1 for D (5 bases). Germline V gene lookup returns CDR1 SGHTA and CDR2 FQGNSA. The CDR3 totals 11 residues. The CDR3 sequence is CASSLLGASIF. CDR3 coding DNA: TGTGCCAGCAGCTTATTAGGGGCATCCATCTTC.

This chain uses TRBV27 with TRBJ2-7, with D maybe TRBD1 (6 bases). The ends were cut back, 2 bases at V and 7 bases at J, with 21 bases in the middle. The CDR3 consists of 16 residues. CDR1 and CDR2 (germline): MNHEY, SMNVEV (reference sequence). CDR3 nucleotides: TGTGCCAGCAGTTTAAGCCTTAGAGCAGGGGTGGTTGAGCAGTACTTC. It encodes CASSLSLRAGVVEQYF.

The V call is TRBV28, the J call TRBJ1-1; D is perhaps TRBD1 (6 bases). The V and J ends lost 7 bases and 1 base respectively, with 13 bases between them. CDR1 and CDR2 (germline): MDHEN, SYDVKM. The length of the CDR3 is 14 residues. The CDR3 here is CASTRRGGNTEAFF. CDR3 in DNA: TGTGCCAGCACTAGAAGGGGGGGGAACACTGAAGCTTTCTTT.

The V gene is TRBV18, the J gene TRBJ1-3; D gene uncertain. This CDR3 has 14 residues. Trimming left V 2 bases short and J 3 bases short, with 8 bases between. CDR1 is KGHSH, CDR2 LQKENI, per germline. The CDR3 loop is CASSPSGVGNTIYF. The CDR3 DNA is TGTGCCAGCTCACCAAGTGGAGTTGGAAACACCATATATTTT.

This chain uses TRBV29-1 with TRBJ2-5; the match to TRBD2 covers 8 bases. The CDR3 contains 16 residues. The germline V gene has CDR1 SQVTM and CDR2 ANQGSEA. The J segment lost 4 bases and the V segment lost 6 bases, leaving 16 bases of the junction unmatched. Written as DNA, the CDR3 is TGCAGCGTCCCGTTGGTAGCGGGGTCGAGGGGAGAGACCCAGTACTTC. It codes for CSVPLVAGSRGETQYF.

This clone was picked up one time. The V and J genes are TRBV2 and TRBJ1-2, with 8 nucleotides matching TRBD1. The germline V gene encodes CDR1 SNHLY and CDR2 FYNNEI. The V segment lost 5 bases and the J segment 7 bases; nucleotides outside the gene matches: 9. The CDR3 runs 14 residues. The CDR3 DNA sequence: TGTGCCAGCAGTATCCGGGACAGGTGGAGTGGCTACACCTTC. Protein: CASSIRDRWSGYTF.

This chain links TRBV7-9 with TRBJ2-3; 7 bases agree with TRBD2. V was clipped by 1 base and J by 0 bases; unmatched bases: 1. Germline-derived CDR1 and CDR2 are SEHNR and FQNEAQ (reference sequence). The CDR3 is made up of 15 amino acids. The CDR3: CASSLGLASTDTQYF. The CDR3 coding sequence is TGTGCCAGCAGCTTAGGACTAGCAAGCACAGATACGCAGTATTTT.

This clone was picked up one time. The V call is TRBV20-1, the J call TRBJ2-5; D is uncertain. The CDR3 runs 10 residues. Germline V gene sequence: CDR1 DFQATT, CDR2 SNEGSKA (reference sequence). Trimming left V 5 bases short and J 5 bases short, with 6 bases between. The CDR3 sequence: CSAGIETQYF. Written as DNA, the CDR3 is TGCAGTGCTGGCATCGAGACCCAGTACTTC.

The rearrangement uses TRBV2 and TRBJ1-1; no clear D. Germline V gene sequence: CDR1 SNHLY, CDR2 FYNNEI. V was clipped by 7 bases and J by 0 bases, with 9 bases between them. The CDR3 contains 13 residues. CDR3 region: CASTDGMNTEAFF. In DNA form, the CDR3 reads TGTGCCAGCACTGACGGGATGAACACTGAAGCTTTCTTT.

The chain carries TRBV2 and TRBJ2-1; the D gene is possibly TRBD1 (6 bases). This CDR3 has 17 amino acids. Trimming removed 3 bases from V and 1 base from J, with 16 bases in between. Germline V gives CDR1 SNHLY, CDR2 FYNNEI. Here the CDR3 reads CASSDGQSFLSYNEQFF. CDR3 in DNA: TGTGCCAGCAGTGACGGACAGAGCTTTTTGTCCTACAATGAGCAGTTCTTC.

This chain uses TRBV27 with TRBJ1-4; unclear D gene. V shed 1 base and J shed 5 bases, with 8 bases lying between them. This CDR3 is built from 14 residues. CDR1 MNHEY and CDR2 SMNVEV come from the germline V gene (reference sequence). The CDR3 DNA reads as TGTGCCAGCAGTTTATGGGCAAGGAATGAAAAACTGTTTTTT. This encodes CASSLWARNEKLFF.

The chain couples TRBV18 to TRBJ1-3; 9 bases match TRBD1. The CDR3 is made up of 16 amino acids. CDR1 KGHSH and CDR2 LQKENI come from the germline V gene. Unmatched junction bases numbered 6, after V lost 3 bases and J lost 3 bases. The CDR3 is CASSPQGQGNGNTIYF. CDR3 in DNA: TGTGCCAGCTCACCCCAGGGACAGGGTAATGGAAACACCATATATTTT.

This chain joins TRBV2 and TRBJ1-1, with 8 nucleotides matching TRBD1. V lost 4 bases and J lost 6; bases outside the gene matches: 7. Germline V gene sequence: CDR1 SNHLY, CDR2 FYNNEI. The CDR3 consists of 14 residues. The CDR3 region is CASSAFRGRAEAFF. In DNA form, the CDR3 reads TGTGCCAGCAGTGCGTTCAGGGGGCGGGCTGAAGCTTTCTTT.

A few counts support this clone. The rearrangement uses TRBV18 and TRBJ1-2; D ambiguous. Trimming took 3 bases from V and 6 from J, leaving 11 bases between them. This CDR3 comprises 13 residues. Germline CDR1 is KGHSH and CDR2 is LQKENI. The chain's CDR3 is CASSPEEGNGYTF. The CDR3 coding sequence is TGTGCCAGCTCACCGGAGGAAGGGAATGGCTACACCTTC.

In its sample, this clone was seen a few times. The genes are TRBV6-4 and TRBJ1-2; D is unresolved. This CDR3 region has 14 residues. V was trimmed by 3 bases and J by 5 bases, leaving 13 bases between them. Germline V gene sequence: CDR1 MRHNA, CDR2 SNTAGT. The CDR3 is CASSEGQEGYGYTF. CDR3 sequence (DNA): TGTGCCAGCAGTGAAGGGCAGGAGGGTTATGGCTACACCTTC.